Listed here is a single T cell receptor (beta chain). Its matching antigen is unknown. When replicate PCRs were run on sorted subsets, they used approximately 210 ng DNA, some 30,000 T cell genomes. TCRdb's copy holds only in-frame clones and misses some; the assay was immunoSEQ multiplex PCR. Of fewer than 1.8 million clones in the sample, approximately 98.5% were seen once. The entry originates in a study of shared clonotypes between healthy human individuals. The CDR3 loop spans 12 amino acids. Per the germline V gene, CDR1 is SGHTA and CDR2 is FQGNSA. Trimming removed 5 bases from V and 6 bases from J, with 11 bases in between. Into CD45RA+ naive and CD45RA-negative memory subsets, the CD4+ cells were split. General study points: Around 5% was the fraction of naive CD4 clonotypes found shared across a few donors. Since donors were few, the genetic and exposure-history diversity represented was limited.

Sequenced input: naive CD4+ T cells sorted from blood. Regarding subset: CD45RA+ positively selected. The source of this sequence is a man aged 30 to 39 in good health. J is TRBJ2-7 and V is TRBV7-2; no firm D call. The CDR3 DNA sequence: TGTGCCAGCAGCAGTGAGTGGGGCGAGCAGTACTTC. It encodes CASSSEWGEQYF.